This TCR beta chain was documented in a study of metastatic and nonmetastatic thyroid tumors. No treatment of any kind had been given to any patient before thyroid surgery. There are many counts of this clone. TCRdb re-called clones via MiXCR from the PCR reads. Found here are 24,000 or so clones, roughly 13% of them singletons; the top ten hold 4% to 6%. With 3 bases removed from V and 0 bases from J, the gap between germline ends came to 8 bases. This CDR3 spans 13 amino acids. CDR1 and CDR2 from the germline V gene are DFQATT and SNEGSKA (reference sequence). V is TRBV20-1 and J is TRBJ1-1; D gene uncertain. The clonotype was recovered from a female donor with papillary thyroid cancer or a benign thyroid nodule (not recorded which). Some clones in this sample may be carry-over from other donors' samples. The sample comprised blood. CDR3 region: CSASITMNTEAFF. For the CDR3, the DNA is TGCAGTGCTAGCATAACCATGAACACTGAAGCTTTCTTT.